This record concerns one T cell receptor beta chain sequence. The antigen remains unidentified. Original analysis: Junction-only sequences produced by ImmunoSEQ had no quality scores, so filtering differed. Sequencing used immunoSEQ multiplex PCR; TCRdb keeps in-frame clones, though not all of them. From that table come the V and J calls and clone size; the DNA was used to work out D and trimming. Of around 600,000 clones detected, 95% to 98% appear once; the ten largest clones hold about 0.06%. The sample belongs to a study of shared clonotypes between healthy human individuals. Study observations and caveats: Researchers found naive subsets generally carried larger estimated richness than memory subsets.

Only Caucasian adults living in Nashville, Tennessee made up the donor group. From CD4+ cells came CD45RA+ naive and CD45RA-negative memory subsets. V lost 0 bases, J lost 3 bases, and 15 bases lay in between. The CDR3 runs 16 residues. Germline V gene lookup returns CDR1 PRHDT and CDR2 FYEKMQ (reference sequence). The specimen was naive CD4+ T cells sorted from blood. Subset here: CD45RA+ positively selected. This chain uses TRBV13 with TRBJ2-7; no clear D. The sequence came from a woman younger than 45 in good health. The CDR3: CASSLGLSRKGYEQYF. CDR3 nucleotide sequence: TGTGCCAGCAGCTTAGGCCTGTCGCGAAAAGGCTACGAGCAGTACTTC.